This is a list of T cell receptor beta chains from one sample in a study of blood T cell repertoires in COVID-19. Clones were sequenced by immunoSEQ multiplex PCR, and TCRdb holds only the in-frame ones, with some missing. The repertoire includes hundreds of thousands of clones, about nine tenths of them detected once, and approximately 0.3% sits in the top ten. The sample was peripheral blood. These receptors were collected from a woman between 18 and 30 years old with acute or convalescent COVID-19. Each CDR3 is given with its conserved first and last residue. The order of the fields is V gene, CDR3 protein.

TRBV7-2 | CASSFDRAYQPQHF
TRBV24-1 | CATSDPVTSYGYTF
TRBV7-2 | CASSLAGWRGTDTQYF
TRBV7-9 | CASSFKTSGNEQYF
TRBV4-2 | CASSQSRSQPNEKLFF
TRBV10-3 | CAISVLNGETQYF
TRBV2 | CASRTGGLSAEAFF
TRBV4-1 | CASSQGGRVYGYTF
TRBV6-5 | CASSLGQATFGYTF
TRBV5-6 | CASSPPPTDNWVKTQYF
TRBV5-1 | CASSLRPPGAGGSYNSPLHF
TRBV4-1 | CASSQPGQAKTEAFF
TRBV6-2/TRBV6-3 | CASSFMGQGLYIQYF
TRBV24-1 | CATSETDRVGGYTF
TRBV12-5 | CASGLVRGGAGPTNEKLFF
TRBV27 | CASSLRPGTATEAFF
TRBV24-1 | CATSGRGKSVEQFF
TRBV5-6 | CASSLQGKYGYTF
TRBV9 | CASSVGDRVNQPQHF
TRBV11-2 | CASSARQGFGSGANVLTF
TRBV12-3/TRBV12-4 | CASSAGSGTPLHF
TRBV9 | CASSVDSQGAGGYTF
TRBV2 | CASINRGNEQFF
TRBV5-1 | CASSYRQGAGDTEAFF
TRBV4-3 | CASSQGHGSYNEQFF
TRBV4-2 | CASSQEQDRARQPQHF
TRBV25-1 | CASSEYLLATDTQYF
TRBV2 | CASSPRGDNYGYTF
TRBV3-1/TRBV3-2 | CASSQDKRDKAFF
TRBV10-3 | CAAGGEATEAFF
TRBV27 | CASSLGAGVYGYTF
TRBV25-1 | CASSETGIRQETQYF
TRBV30 | CAWRAGQGKDYGYTF
TRBV5-1 | CASSFNLGQGDNEQFF
TRBV7-2 | CASSFRVGTEAFF
TRBV30 | CAWSREEGSPLHF
TRBV7-2 | CASSSDGGTTEAFF
TRBV4-1 | CASRPQVYVLASSQLMNTEAFF
TRBV4-1 | CASSLGHWVAHNEQFF
TRBV6-5 | CASGQAKNSPLHF
TRBV19 | CASSIVGAAMTYQPQHF
TRBV14 | CASSQGEGGYGYTF
TRBV19 | CASSPHTTGEAFF
TRBV6-4 | CASSERDSPGYEQYF
TRBV19 | CATDRGWQPQHF
TRBV5-1 | CASSSGQGDQPQHF
TRBV7-3 | CASSRTPGQGATGELFF
TRBV7-6 | CASSLGDQGSHGYTF
TRBV6-5 | CASYGVGRNYGYTF
TRBV5-1 | CASSWDGTGSTEAFF
TRBV13 | CASSLGGQGAILQGYTF
TRBV5-1 | CASSSYGSGTEAFF
TRBV7-6 | CASSSALRDTQYF
TRBV19 | CASKGDSLYSNQPQHF
TRBV5-1 | CASSLIGGQETQYF